These 6 T cell receptor beta chains originate from one sample sequenced in a study of blood T cell repertoires in COVID-19. Produced via immunoSEQ multiplex PCR; TCRdb's table is partial and in-frame only. The data contain hundreds of thousands of clones, around 84% of them seen just once; the ten biggest clones take up roughly 4.7%. Source material: PBMCs or T cells enriched from blood (not recorded which). Every receptor here comes from a man aged 40-49 years who had been exposed to COVID-19.

The CDR3 is CARESGTGERTQYF. For the CDR3, the DNA is TGTGCCAGAGAATCCGGGACAGGGGAGCGGACCCAGTACTTC. The rearrangement links TRBV30 to TRBJ2-5; TRBD1 matches 10 bases. The CDR3 contains 14 residues. In germline, CDR1 is GTSNPN, CDR2 SVGIG (reference sequence). With V trimmed by 8 bases and J by 7 bases, 13 bases remained unmatched.

This CDR3 reads CASSTAEGFEQYF. In nucleotides, the CDR3 is TGTGCCAGCAGTACAGCCGAGGGTTTCGAGCAGTACTTC. The chain carries TRBV7-8 and TRBJ2-7; a possible D gene is TRBD2 (5 bases). The CDR3 loop spans 13 amino acids. Germline CDR1 is SGHVS and CDR2 is FQNEAQ. Trimming shortened V by 6 bases and J by 6 bases, and 15 bases separated the two germline ends.

V is TRBV5-6 and J is TRBJ2-7, with D uncertain. The CDR3 consists of 14 residues. Germline V lookup: CDR1 SGHDT, CDR2 YYEEEE. V lost 1 base, J lost 2 bases, and 10 bases lay in between. CDR3 coding DNA: TGTGCCAGCAGCTTGTCAGGTAGACCCTACGAGCAGTACTTC. Translated, it gives CASSLSGRPYEQYF.

The V gene is TRBV18, the J gene TRBJ1-5; 9 nucleotides line up with TRBD1. The CDR3 contains 18 residues. After removal of 3 bases from V and 7 bases from J, the junction contained 16 bases not matched to a gene. Germline CDR1 KGHSH, CDR2 LQKENI. CDR3 nucleotide sequence: TGTGCCAGCTCACCGCCGCGGGGACAGGGCAGAATCGCGCAGCCCCAGCATTTT. Its translation: CASSPPRGQGRIAQPQHF.

The rearrangement uses TRBV7-3 and TRBJ2-5; 9 nucleotides match TRBD2. Per germline, CDR1 SGHTA and CDR2 FQGTGA. The CDR3 consists of 15 residues. The trim removed 3 bases at V and 5 bases at J, leaving 7 bases unmatched. CDR3 sequence reads: CASSFGGRASETQYF. The CDR3 DNA is TGTGCCAGCAGCTTCGGCGGGAGGGCCTCCGAGACCCAGTACTTC.

There are a few counts of this clone. The V and J genes are TRBV5-4 and TRBJ2-1, with D uncertain. Looked up from germline, CDR1 is SGHNT and CDR2 is YYREEE (reference sequence). V dropped 2 bases and J dropped 5 bases, with 17 bases sitting between them. The CDR3 consists of 16 residues. The CDR3 DNA reads TGTGCCAGCAGCTTTAAAAGGCGGTTGGTAGACAATGAGCAGTTCTTC. Translation: CASSFKRRLVDNEQFF.